This T cell receptor beta chain was recovered during a study of T cell responses to AZD1222 COVID-19 vaccine. General study results and limits: Just 5 to 7 AZD1222 recipients tested seropositive at baseline.

Looked up from germline, CDR1 is MNHEY and CDR2 is SVGAGI. The CDR3 is 13 residues long. V lost 7 bases and J 1 base, leaving 11 bases between the germline ends. Profiling relied on immunoSEQ multiplex PCR, and the TCRdb table lists in-frame clones only, not all of them. The sample includes under 200,000 clones, more than 70% of them seen just once. Notes on this clone: Its antigen is as yet unknown.

The chain joins TRBV6-5 to TRBJ2-7; D is unresolved. The sequenced sample was peripheral blood, obtained on day 0 of AZD1222 vaccination. The origin of this receptor is an adult in good health. The CDR3 loop reads CASKGSESYEQYF. The CDR3 region has the DNA TGTGCCAGCAAGGGCAGCGAATCCTACGAGCAGTACTTC.